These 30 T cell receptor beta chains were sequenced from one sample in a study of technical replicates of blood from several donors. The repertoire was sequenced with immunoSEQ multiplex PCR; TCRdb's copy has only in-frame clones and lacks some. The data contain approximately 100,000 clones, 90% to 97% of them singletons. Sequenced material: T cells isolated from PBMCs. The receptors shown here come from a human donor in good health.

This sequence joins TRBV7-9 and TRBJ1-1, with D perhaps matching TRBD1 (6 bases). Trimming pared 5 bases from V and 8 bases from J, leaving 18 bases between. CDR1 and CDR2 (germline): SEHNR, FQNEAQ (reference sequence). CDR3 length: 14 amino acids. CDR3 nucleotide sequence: TGTGCCAGCAGCGAAATGGGGGCGGCGGAGGAAGCTTTCTTT. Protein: CASSEMGAAEEAFF. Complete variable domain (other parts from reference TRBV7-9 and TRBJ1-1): DTGVSQNPRHKITKRGQNVTFRCDPISEHNRLYWYRQTLGQGPEFLTYFQNEAQLEKSRLLSDRFSAERPKGSFSTLEIQRTEQGDSAMYLCASSEMGAAEEAFFGQGTRLTVV.

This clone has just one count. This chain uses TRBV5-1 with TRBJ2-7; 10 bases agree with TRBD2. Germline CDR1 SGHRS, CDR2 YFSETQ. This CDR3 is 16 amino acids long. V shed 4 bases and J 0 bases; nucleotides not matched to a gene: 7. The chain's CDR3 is CASSLPGLASSYEQYF. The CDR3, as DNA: TGCGCCAGCAGCCTACCGGGACTAGCGAGCTCCTACGAGCAGTACTTC.

As DNA, the CDR3 is TGTGCCAGCAGCTTGGGTCGCTCTGGGGCCAACGTCCTGACTTTC. Its protein product is CASSLGRSGANVLTF. The chain recombines TRBV5-6 with TRBJ2-6, with D unresolved. The CDR3 consists of 15 residues. The V gene's germline CDR1 is SGHDT and CDR2 YYEEEE. V lost 0 bases, J lost 0 bases, and 4 bases lay in between.

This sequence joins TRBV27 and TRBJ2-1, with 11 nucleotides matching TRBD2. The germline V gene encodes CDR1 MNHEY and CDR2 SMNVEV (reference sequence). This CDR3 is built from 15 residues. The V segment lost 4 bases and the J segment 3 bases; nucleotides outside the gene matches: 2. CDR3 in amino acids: CASSSGTSGYNEQFF. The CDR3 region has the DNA TGTGCCAGCAGTTCCGGGACTAGCGGCTACAATGAGCAGTTCTTC.

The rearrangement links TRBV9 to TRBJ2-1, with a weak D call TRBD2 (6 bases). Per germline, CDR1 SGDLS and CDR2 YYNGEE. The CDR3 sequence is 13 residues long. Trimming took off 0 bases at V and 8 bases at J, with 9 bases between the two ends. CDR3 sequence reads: CASSVGGVDEQFF. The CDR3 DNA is TGTGCCAGCAGCGTAGGCGGGGTCGATGAGCAGTTCTTC.

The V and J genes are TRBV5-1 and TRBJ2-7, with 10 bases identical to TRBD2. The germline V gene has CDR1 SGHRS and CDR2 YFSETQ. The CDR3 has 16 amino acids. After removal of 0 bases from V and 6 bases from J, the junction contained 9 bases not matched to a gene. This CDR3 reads CASSLATAGGPSEQYF. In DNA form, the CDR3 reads TGCGCCAGCAGCTTGGCCACAGCGGGAGGGCCCTCCGAGCAGTACTTC. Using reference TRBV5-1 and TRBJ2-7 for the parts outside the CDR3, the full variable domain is KAGVTQTPRYLIKTRGQQVTLSCSPISGHRSVSWYQQTPGQGLQFLFEYFSETQRNKGNFPGRFSGRQFSNSRSEMNVSTLELGDSALYLCASSLATAGGPSEQYFGPGTRLTVT.

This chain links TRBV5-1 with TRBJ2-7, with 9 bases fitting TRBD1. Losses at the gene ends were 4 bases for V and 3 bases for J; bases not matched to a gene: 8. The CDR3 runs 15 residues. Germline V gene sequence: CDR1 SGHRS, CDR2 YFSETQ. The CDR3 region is CASSQRTGAFYEQYF. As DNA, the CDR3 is TGCGCCAGCAGCCAGCGGACAGGGGCATTCTACGAGCAGTACTTC.

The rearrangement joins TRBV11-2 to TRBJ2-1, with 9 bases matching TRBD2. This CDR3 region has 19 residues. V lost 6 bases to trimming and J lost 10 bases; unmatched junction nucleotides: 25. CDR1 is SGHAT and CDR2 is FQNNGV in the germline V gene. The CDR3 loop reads CASRRIRGAPTGTSLEQFF. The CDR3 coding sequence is TGTGCCAGCAGGAGGATTAGGGGGGCACCTACCGGGACTAGCTTGGAGCAGTTCTTC.

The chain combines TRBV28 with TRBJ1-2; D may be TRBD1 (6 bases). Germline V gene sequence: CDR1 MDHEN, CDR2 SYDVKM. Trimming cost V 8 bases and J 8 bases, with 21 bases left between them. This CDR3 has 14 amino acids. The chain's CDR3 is CASRTGFLSGGYTF. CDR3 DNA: TGTGCCAGCCGAACAGGGTTCCTATCGGGCGGCTACACCTTC.

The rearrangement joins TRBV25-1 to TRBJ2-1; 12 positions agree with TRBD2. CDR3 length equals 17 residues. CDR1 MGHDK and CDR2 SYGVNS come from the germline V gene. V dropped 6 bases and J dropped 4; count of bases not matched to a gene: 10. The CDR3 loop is CASSPTSGSPRYNEQFF. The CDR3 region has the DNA TGTGCCAGCAGCCCGACTAGCGGGAGTCCCAGATACAATGAGCAGTTCTTC.

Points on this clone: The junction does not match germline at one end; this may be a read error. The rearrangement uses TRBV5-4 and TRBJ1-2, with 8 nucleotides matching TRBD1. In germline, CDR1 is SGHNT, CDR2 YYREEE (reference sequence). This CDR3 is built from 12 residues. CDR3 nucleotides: TGTGCCAGCAGCTCAAAACCGGGACAGGAATCCTTC. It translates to CASSSKPGQESF.

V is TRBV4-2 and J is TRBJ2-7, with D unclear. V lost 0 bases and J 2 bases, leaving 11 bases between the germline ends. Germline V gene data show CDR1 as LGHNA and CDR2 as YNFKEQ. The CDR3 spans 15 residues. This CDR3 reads CASSQEALPTYEQYF. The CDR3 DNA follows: TGTGCCAGCAGCCAAGAGGCACTACCGACCTACGAGCAGTACTTC.

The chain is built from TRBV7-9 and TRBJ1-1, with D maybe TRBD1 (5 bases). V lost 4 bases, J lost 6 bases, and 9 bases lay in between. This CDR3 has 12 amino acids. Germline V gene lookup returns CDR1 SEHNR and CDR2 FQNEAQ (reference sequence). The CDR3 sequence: CASSSGIAEAFF. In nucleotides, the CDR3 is TGTGCCAGCAGCTCAGGGATCGCTGAAGCTTTCTTT.

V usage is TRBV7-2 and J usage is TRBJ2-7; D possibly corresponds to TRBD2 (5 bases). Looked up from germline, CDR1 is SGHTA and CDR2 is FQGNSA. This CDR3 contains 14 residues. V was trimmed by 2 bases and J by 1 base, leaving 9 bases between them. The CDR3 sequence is CASSLTGDSYEQYF. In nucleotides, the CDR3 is TGTGCCAGCAGCTTAACCGGGGATTCCTACGAGCAGTACTTC.

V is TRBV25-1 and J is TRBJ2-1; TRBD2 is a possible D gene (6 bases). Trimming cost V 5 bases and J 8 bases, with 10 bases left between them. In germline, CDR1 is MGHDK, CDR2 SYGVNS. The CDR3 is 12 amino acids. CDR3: CASSRTGDEQFF. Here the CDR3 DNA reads TGTGCCAGCAGTCGTACGGGGGATGAGCAGTTCTTC.

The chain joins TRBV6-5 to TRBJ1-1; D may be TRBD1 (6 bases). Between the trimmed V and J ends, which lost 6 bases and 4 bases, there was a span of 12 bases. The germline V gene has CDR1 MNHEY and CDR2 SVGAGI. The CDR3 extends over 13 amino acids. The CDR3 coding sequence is TGTGCCAGCAGGCAGGGGTTCCGCACTGAAGCTTTCTTT. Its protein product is CASRQGFRTEAFF.

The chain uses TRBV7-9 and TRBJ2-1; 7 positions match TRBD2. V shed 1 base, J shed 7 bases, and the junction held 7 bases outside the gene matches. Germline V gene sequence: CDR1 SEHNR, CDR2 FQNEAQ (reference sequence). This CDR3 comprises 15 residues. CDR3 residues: CASSLGTSRSNEQFF. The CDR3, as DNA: TGTGCCAGCAGCTTAGGGACTAGTAGGTCAAATGAGCAGTTCTTC.

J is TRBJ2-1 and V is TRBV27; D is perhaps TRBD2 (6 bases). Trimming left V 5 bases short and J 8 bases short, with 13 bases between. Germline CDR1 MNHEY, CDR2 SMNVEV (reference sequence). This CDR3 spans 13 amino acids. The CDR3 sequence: CASSTTGVDEQFF. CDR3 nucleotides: TGTGCCAGCAGTACAACGGGAGTCGATGAGCAGTTCTTC.

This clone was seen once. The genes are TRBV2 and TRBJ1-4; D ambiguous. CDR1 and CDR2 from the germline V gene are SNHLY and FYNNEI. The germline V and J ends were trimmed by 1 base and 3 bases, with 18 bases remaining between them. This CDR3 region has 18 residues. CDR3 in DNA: TGTGCCAGCAGTGAAGGATTCCGGGGAATTCAACCTAATGAAAAACTGTTTTTT. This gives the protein CASSEGFRGIQPNEKLFF. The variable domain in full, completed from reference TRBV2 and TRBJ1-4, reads EPEVTQTPSHQVTQMGQEVILRCVPISNHLYFYWYRQILGQKVEFLVSFYNNEISEKSEIFDDQFSVERPDGSNFTLKIRSTKLEDSAMYFCASSEGFRGIQPNEKLFFGSGTQLSVL.

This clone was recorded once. DNA of the CDR3: TGTGCCAGCAGGGGACAGGGCGACGAGCAGTACTTC. Amino acid sequence: CASRGQGDEQYF. This rearrangement joins TRBV5-4 to TRBJ2-7, with 9 bases identical to TRBD1. V was pared by 5 bases and J by 5 bases, with 2 bases of the junction left unmatched. The CDR3 totals 12 residues. The germline V gene has CDR1 SGHNT and CDR2 YYREEE (reference sequence).

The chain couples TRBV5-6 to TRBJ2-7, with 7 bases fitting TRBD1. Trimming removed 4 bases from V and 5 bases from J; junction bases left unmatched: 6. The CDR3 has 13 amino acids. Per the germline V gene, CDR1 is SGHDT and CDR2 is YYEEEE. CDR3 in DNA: TGTGCCAGCAGCAAACAGGGGACCAACGAGCAGTACTTC. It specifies CASSKQGTNEQYF. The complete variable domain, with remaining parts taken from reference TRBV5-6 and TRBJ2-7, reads DAGVTQSPTHLIKTRGQQVTLRCSPKSGHDTVSWYQQALGQGPQFIFQYYEEEERQRGNFPDRFSGHQFPNYSSELNVNALLLGDSALYLCASSKQGTNEQYFGPGTRLTVT.

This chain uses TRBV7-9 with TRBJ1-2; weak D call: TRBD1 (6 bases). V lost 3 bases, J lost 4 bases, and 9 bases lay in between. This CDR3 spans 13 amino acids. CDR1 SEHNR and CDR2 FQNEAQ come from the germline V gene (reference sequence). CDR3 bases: TGTGCCAGCAGCTTCAGGGGCGCCTATGGCTACACCTTC. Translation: CASSFRGAYGYTF. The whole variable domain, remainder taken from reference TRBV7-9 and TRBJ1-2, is DTGVSQNPRHKITKRGQNVTFRCDPISEHNRLYWYRQTLGQGPEFLTYFQNEAQLEKSRLLSDRFSAERPKGSFSTLEIQRTEQGDSAMYLCASSFRGAYGYTFGSGTRLTVV.

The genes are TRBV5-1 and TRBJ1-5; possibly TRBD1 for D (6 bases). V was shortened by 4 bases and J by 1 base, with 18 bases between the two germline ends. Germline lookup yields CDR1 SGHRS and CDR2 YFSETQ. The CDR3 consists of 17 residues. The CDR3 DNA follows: TGCGCCAGCAGCCGAACTTTTATTAGGGGGAGCAATCAGCCCCAGCATTTT. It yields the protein CASSRTFIRGSNQPQHF.

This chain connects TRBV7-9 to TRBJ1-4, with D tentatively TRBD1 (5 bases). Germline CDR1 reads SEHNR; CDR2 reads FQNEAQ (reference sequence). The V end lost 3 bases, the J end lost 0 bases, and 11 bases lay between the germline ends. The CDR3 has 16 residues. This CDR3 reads CASSFALGPTNEKLFF. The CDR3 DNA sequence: TGTGCCAGCAGCTTCGCTCTGGGGCCAACTAATGAAAAACTGTTTTTT.

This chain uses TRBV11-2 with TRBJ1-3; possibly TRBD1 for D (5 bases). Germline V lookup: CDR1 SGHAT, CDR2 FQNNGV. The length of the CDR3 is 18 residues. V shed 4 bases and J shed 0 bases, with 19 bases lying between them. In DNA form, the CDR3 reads TGTGCCAGCAGCTCGACTCGGGGGGACCCAGACTCTGGAAACACCATATATTTT. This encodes CASSSTRGDPDSGNTIYF.

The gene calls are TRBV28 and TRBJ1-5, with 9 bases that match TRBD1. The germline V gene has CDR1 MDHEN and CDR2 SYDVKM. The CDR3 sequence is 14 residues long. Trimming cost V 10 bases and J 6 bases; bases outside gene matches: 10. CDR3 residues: CATLTGGIGQPQHF. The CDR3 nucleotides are TGTGCCACCCTGACAGGGGGAATAGGTCAGCCCCAGCATTTT.

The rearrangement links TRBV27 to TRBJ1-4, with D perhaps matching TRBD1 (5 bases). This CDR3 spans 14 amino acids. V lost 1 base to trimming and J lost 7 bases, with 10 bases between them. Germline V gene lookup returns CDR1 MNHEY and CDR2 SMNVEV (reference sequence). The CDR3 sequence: CASSLLGEGEKLFF. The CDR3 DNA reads TGTGCCAGCAGTTTATTAGGGGAAGGTGAAAAACTGTTTTTT.

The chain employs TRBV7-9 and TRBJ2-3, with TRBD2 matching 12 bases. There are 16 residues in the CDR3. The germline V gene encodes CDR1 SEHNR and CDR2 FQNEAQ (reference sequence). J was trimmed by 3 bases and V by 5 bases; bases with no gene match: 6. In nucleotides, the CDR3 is TGTGCCAGCAGCCTACGGACTAGCGGGGATACAGATACGCAGTATTTT. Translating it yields CASSLRTSGDTDTQYF. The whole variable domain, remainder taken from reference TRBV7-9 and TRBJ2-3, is DTGVSQNPRHKITKRGQNVTFRCDPISEHNRLYWYRQTLGQGPEFLTYFQNEAQLEKSRLLSDRFSAERPKGSFSTLEIQRTEQGDSAMYLCASSLRTSGDTDTQYFGPGTRLTVL.

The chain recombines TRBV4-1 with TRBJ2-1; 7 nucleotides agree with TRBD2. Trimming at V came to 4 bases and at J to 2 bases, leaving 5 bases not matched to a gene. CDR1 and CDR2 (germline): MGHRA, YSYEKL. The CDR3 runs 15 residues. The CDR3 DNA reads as TGCGCCAGCAGCCCGGGGGGAGTGGCCTACAATGAGCAGTTCTTC. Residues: CASSPGGVAYNEQFF.

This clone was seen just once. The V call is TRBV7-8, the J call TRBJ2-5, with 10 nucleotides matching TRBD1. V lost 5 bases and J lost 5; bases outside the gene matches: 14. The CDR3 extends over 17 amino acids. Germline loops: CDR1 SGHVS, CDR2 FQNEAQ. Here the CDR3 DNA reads TGTGCCAGCAGCCCCCCTATCGAGACAGGGGGCCGGGAGACCCAGTACTTC. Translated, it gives CASSPPIETGGRETQYF.